This paragraph covers one T cell receptor (beta chain) sequence. The antigen is unknown. The entry originates in a study of cytomegalovirus exposure and HLA in healthy donors. Researchers ran the PCR with 60 Vbeta and 13 Jbeta primers. Using immunoSEQ multiplex PCR, the repertoire was profiled, and TCRdb retains in-frame clones only, with some absent. The table includes 200,000 to 250,000 clones, over 70% detected once. Trimming cost V 3 bases and J 0 bases, with 12 bases left between them. The CDR3 totals 15 residues. CDR1 is MDHEN, CDR2 SYDVKM, per germline. Study-level findings and limits: In a later analysis, most CMV-associated TCR beta chains appeared HLA-restricted.

Sequenced material: PBMCs. The chain uses TRBV28 and TRBJ2-7, with D maybe TRBD2 (7 bases). The clonotype was recovered from a boy between 2 and 15 years old in good health and CMV-seronegative. Here the CDR3 reads CASSLGGLSSYEQYF. The CDR3 DNA reads TGTGCCAGCAGTTTGGGGGGGCTTAGCTCCTACGAGCAGTACTTC.